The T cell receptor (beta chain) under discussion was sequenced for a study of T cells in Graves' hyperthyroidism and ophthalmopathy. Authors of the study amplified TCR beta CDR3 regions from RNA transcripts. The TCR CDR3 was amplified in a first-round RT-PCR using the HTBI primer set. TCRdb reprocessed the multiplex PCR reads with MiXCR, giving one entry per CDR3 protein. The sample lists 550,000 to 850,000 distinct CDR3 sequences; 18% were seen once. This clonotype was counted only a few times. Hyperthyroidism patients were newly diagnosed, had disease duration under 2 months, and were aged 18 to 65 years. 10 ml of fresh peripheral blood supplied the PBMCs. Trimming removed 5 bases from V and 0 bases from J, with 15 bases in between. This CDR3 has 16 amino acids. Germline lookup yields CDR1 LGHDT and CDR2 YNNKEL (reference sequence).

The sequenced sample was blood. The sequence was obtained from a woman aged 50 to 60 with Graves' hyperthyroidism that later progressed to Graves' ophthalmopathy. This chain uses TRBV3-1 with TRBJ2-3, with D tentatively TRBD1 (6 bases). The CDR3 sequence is CASSVLGTPSTDTQYF. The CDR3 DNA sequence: TGTGCCAGCAGCGTCCTCGGGACACCGAGCACAGATACGCAGTATTTT.